The clone carrying this T cell receptor (beta chain) came up many times. The data belong to a study of T cells in Graves' hyperthyroidism and ophthalmopathy. Germline V CDR1 and CDR2: SGHAT, FQNNGV. CDR3 size: 13 residues. V shed 5 bases and J 4 bases; nucleotides not matched to a gene: 4. From RNA transcripts, TCR beta CDR3 regions were amplified. An initial round of RT-PCR targeting the TCR CDR3 relied on the HTBI primer set. TCRdb recomputed calls from the multiplex PCR reads with MiXCR, one row per CDR3 protein. This sample has a few hundred thousand distinct CDR3 sequences, with 15% to 20% found just once. A lack of ophthalmopathy progression within 18 months defined stable Graves' hyperthyroidism.

The V gene is TRBV11-2, the J gene TRBJ2-5; the match to TRBD1 covers 7 bases. The sample consisted of blood. The source is a woman aged 45 to 65 with Graves' hyperthyroidism. The CDR3 nucleotides read TGTGCCAGCAGCCAAGGGGGCGCAGAGACCCAGTACTTC. It specifies CASSQGGAETQYF. The whole variable domain, remainder taken from reference TRBV11-2 and TRBJ2-5, is EAGVAQSPRYKIIEKRQSVAFWCNPISGHATLYWYQQILGQGPKLLIQFQNNGVVDDSQLPKDRFSAERLKGVDSTLKIQPAKLEDSAVYLCASSQGGAETQYFGPGTRLLVL.